These 26 T cell receptor beta chains were all obtained from the same sample, sequenced in a study of blood T cell repertoires in COVID-19. The table came from immunoSEQ multiplex PCR; TCRdb's copy has only in-frame clones and leaves some out. The sample has about 300,000 clones; over 85% are singletons. Input material: peripheral blood. Receptors were obtained from a woman in her thirties with COVID-19, enrolled during active disease.

In its sample, this clone was seen once. J is TRBJ1-2 and V is TRBV6-5; D may be TRBD1 (6 bases). The V gene lost 7 bases and the J gene lost 3 bases, with 18 bases spanning the gap. The CDR3 is made up of 15 amino acids. The germline gives CDR1 MNHEY, CDR2 SVGAGI. CDR3 residues: CASTPPFSGDYGYTF. The CDR3 DNA follows: TGTGCCAGCACCCCCCCATTTTCAGGGGACTATGGCTACACCTTC.

The chain joins TRBV5-6 to TRBJ2-1; 11 positions agree with TRBD1. This CDR3 is 16 amino acids long. J was trimmed by 5 bases and V by 2 bases; bases with no gene match: 6. The germline gives CDR1 SGHDT, CDR2 YYEEEE. Here the CDR3 DNA reads TGTGCCAGCAGCTTCTCGGGACAGGGGGTAGACAATGAGCAGTTCTTC. Translated: CASSFSGQGVDNEQFF.

This clone was seen more than once but under ten times. The V call is TRBV15, the J call TRBJ2-3, with 9 bases lining up with TRBD2. Germline-derived CDR1 and CDR2 are LNHNV and YYDKDF (reference sequence). This CDR3 is built from 15 residues. The V segment lost 6 bases and the J segment 4 bases; nucleotides outside the gene matches: 8. CDR3 sequence reads: CATSTGTSNADTQYF. CDR3 sequence (DNA): TGTGCCACCAGTACCGGGACTAGCAACGCAGATACGCAGTATTTT.

The chain employs TRBV6-5 and TRBJ1-6; 7 bases map to TRBD1. Trimming cost V 10 bases and J 7 bases; bases outside gene matches: 4. The germline gives CDR1 MNHEY, CDR2 SVGAGI. The CDR3 runs 12 residues. The CDR3 sequence is CAIQQGNSPLHF. In DNA, the CDR3 is TGTGCCATACAACAGGGGAATTCACCCCTCCACTTT.

The rearrangement joins TRBV2 to TRBJ2-2; maybe TRBD1 (6 bases). From germline, CDR1 is SNHLY and CDR2 FYNNEI. V shed 3 bases and J shed 1 base, with 12 bases lying between them. This CDR3 region has 16 residues. The CDR3 DNA sequence: TGTGCCAGCAGTGATAGGGGGAACCGGAACACCGGGGAGCTGTTTTTT. It codes for CASSDRGNRNTGELFF.

The chain employs TRBV19 and TRBJ1-2; 7 bases fit TRBD1. CDR1 and CDR2 from the germline V gene are LNHDA and SQIVND (reference sequence). CDR3 size: 12 residues. The trim removed 6 bases at V and 8 bases at J, leaving 6 bases unmatched. CDR3 residues: CASRRQGGGYTF. The CDR3 DNA reads TGTGCCAGTAGGCGACAGGGTGGGGGCTACACCTTC. Using reference TRBV19 and TRBJ1-2 for the parts outside the CDR3, the full variable domain is DGGITQSPKYLFRKEGQNVTLSCEQNLNHDAMYWYRQDPGQGLRLIYYSQIVNDFQKGDIAEGYSVSREKKESFPLTVTSAQKNPTAFYLCASRRQGGGYTFGSGTRLTVV.

The chain has TRBV5-1 and TRBJ1-2, with 9 bases that match TRBD1. CDR1 is SGHRS and CDR2 is YFSETQ in the germline V gene. V was clipped by 1 base and J by 8 bases; unmatched bases: 9. The CDR3 runs 15 residues. This chain's CDR3 is CASSLYKGQGHGYTF. CDR3 bases: TGCGCCAGCAGCTTGTACAAGGGACAGGGACACGGCTACACCTTC.

This clone has a handful of counts. The chain couples TRBV5-6 to TRBJ2-1; D is possibly TRBD1 (5 bases). Per the germline V gene, CDR1 is SGHDT and CDR2 is YYEEEE. Deletions cut 2 bases from V and 0 bases from J, with 9 bases between. The CDR3 runs to 15 residues. The CDR3 nucleotides read TGTGCCAGCAGCTTAGGGGATCGCTCCTACAATGAGCAGTTCTTC. It codes for CASSLGDRSYNEQFF. Using reference TRBV5-6 and TRBJ2-1 for the parts outside the CDR3, the full variable domain is DAGVTQSPTHLIKTRGQQVTLRCSPKSGHDTVSWYQQALGQGPQFIFQYYEEEERQRGNFPDRFSGHQFPNYSSELNVNALLLGDSALYLCASSLGDRSYNEQFFGPGTRLTVL.

This chain joins TRBV2 and TRBJ1-5; 10 bases agree with TRBD1. V shed 7 bases and J 3 bases; nucleotides not matched to a gene: 6. Germline CDR1 SNHLY, CDR2 FYNNEI. This CDR3 comprises 15 residues. This CDR3 reads CASIRDRGFNQPQHF. CDR3 sequence (DNA): TGTGCCAGCATAAGGGACAGGGGTTTCAATCAGCCCCAGCATTTT.

This chain joins TRBV19 and TRBJ1-2, with 10 bases that match TRBD1. This CDR3 comprises 12 residues. The germline gives CDR1 LNHDA, CDR2 SQIVND (reference sequence). J was trimmed by 7 bases and V by 8 bases; bases with no gene match: 4. CDR3 bases: TGTGCCAGTCAAGACAGGGGGCCTGGCTACACCTTC. As protein: CASQDRGPGYTF.

This rearrangement joins TRBV3-1 (or the pseudogene TRBV3-2) to TRBJ2-1; 11 positions agree with TRBD2. Looked up from germline, CDR1 is LGHDT and CDR2 is YNNKEL (reference sequence). The CDR3 has 19 amino acids. V shed 1 base, J shed 8 bases, and the junction held 16 bases outside the gene matches. This CDR3 reads CASSQVGSSGGYIRHEQFF. CDR3 nucleotides: TGTGCCAGCAGCCAAGTCGGATCTAGCGGGGGGTACATTCGCCATGAGCAGTTCTTC.

This sequence joins TRBV4-2 and TRBJ2-3; perhaps TRBD2 as D (5 bases). Trimming removed 3 bases from V and 4 bases from J, with 11 bases in between. CDR1 and CDR2 from the germline V gene are LGHNA and YNFKEQ. The CDR3 is made up of 14 amino acids. DNA for the CDR3: TGTGCCAGCAGCCACACTCAGAGGGCAGATACGCAGTATTTT. It is translated as CASSHTQRADTQYF.

The chain joins TRBV19 to TRBJ1-4; D is unclear. Trimming removed 7 bases from V and 5 bases from J, with 17 bases in between. Per germline, CDR1 LNHDA and CDR2 SQIVND (reference sequence). The CDR3 is made up of 15 amino acids. In nucleotides, the CDR3 is TGTGCCAGTACCCACGGCGGCCGATTAAATGAAAAACTGTTTTTT. The encoded protein is CASTHGGRLNEKLFF.

The gene calls are TRBV5-1 and TRBJ2-6; 10 bases match TRBD1. Germline loops: CDR1 SGHRS, CDR2 YFSETQ. The length of the CDR3 is 17 residues. V was clipped by 2 bases and J by 2 bases; unmatched bases: 4. The CDR3 DNA sequence: TGCGCCAGCAGCTTAGGGACAGGGGTCGCTGGGGCCAACGTCCTGACTTTC. Its translation is CASSLGTGVAGANVLTF.

The chain employs TRBV9 and TRBJ2-5, with a weak D call TRBD2 (7 bases). The CDR3 covers 18 residues. Germline V gives CDR1 SGDLS, CDR2 YYNGEE. The V gene lost 0 bases and the J gene lost 4 bases, with 22 bases spanning the gap. The CDR3 DNA sequence: TGTGCCAGCAGCGTAGGCCCGGGGGGCTTACCAAGCCGAGAGACCCAGTACTTC. This translates into CASSVGPGGLPSRETQYF.

This CDR3 is CASSQEEGAQGTQYF. DNA for the CDR3: TGTGCCAGCAGCCAAGAAGAGGGGGCCCAGGGGACCCAGTACTTC. The chain recombines TRBV4-2 with TRBJ2-5; 7 positions agree with TRBD1. V trimming: 0 bases; J trimming: 7 bases; junction bases outside the gene matches: 8. Germline V gives CDR1 LGHNA, CDR2 YNFKEQ. This CDR3 is 15 amino acids long.

The chain has TRBV4-1 and TRBJ1-2; 7 nucleotides line up with TRBD1. In germline, CDR1 is MGHRA, CDR2 YSYEKL. Trimming took 5 bases from V and 4 from J; bases not matched to a gene: 4. The CDR3 covers 13 residues. DNA of the CDR3: TGCGCCAGCAGCGCGGGACAGAGCTATGGCTACACCTTC. This sequence encodes CASSAGQSYGYTF.

V and J are TRBV2 and TRBJ2-5; a weak D match, TRBD1 (6 bases). V was shortened by 7 bases and J by 0 bases, with 15 bases between the two germline ends. The CDR3 is 15 residues long. Germline lookup yields CDR1 SNHLY and CDR2 FYNNEI. The CDR3 nucleotides read TGTGCCAGCAACCGACGACAGGAAAACCAAGAGACCCAGTACTTC. This codes for CASNRRQENQETQYF.

The rearrangement links TRBV5-5 to TRBJ2-3; 16 bases are shared with TRBD2. V was clipped by 3 bases and J by 3 bases; unmatched bases: 4. This CDR3 is built from 17 residues. In germline, CDR1 is SGHKS, CDR2 YYEKEE (reference sequence). CDR3 coding DNA: TGTGCCAGCAGCTCCGGGACTAGCGGGGGGGCTACAGATACGCAGTATTTT. Residues: CASSSGTSGGATDTQYF.

This chain links TRBV6-5 with TRBJ2-1, with 8 nucleotides matching TRBD1. Germline trimming cut 0 bases from V and 3 bases from J; bases unmatched to any gene: 4. The germline V gene has CDR1 MNHEY and CDR2 SVGAGI. The CDR3 has 16 residues. The CDR3 region has the DNA TGTGCCAGCAGTTACTCGACAGGGGAAAACTACAATGAGCAGTTCTTC. The encoded protein is CASSYSTGENYNEQFF.

The genes are TRBV4-3 and TRBJ1-2, with a tentative D call TRBD1 (5 bases). The V gene's germline CDR1 is LGHNA and CDR2 YSLEER. CDR3 length equals 16 residues. V lost 2 bases, J lost 4 bases, and 17 bases lay in between. The CDR3, as DNA: TGCGCCAGCAGCCAATCCCAAGCAGGGATAACCTATGGCTACACCTTC. As protein: CASSQSQAGITYGYTF.

This chain connects TRBV4-3 to TRBJ2-2; no clear D gene. This CDR3 region has 14 residues. V lost 2 bases to trimming and J lost 1 base, with 5 bases between them. Germline CDR1 reads LGHNA; CDR2 reads YSLEER. This CDR3 is CASSQPQNTGELFF. The CDR3 coding sequence is TGCGCCAGCAGCCAACCACAGAACACCGGGGAGCTGTTTTTT.

This clone came up a few times. The gene calls are TRBV4-1 and TRBJ1-1, with D maybe TRBD1 (5 bases). V gave up 6 bases and J gave up 4 bases, with 12 bases separating them. In germline, CDR1 is MGHRA, CDR2 YSYEKL. The CDR3 extends over 13 amino acids. DNA of the CDR3: TGCGCCAGCAGAGACAGTTCAGCCACTGAAGCTTTCTTT. This gives the protein CASRDSSATEAFF.

The chain combines TRBV2 with TRBJ2-5; D not resolved. The V end was cut by 8 bases, the J end by 0 bases, with 10 bases between. Germline-derived CDR1 and CDR2 are SNHLY and FYNNEI. The CDR3 sequence is 13 residues long. The CDR3 region has the DNA TGTGCCAGCCTAAAGATATACCAAGAGACCCAGTACTTC. It encodes CASLKIYQETQYF.

The rearrangement uses TRBV7-9 and TRBJ1-5; D remains unclear. Between the trimmed V and J ends, which lost 1 base and 1 base, there was a span of 11 bases. This CDR3 is built from 16 residues. The germline gives CDR1 SEHNR, CDR2 FQNEAQ (reference sequence). CDR3 bases: TGTGCCAGCAGCTTAGGTTACACGGAGAGCAATCAGCCCCAGCATTTT. It translates to CASSLGYTESNQPQHF.

The J gene is TRBJ2-1, the V gene TRBV6-5; 7 positions match TRBD1. The V and J ends lost 7 bases and 2 bases, in that order; junction bases with no gene match: 8. The CDR3 sequence is 15 residues long. Per germline, CDR1 MNHEY and CDR2 SVGAGI. The CDR3, as DNA: TGTGCCAGCATTAAATCTACAGGGGCCTACAATGAGCAGTTCTTC. Translating gives CASIKSTGAYNEQFF.